This T cell receptor beta chain is drawn from a study of cytomegalovirus exposure and HLA in healthy donors. Vbeta (60) and Jbeta (13) primers were used in the PCR. TCRdb's table, derived via immunoSEQ multiplex PCR, lists solely in-frame clones and lacks some. Seen here are roughly 160,000 clones, 73% observed once, and the top ten hold 5% to 5.5%. Sequencing was carried out using PBMCs. The sequence came from a woman aged 18-35 years in good health and CMV-seropositive.

The CDR3 nucleotides are TGCGCCAGCAGCTTGGCCCGTGGAAGCGGGGGGGGGAATGAGCAGTTCTTC. Its protein is CASSLARGSGGGNEQFF. The chain links TRBV5-1 to TRBJ2-1; TRBD2 matches 10 bases. The CDR3 is made up of 17 amino acids. Germline loops: CDR1 SGHRS, CDR2 YFSETQ. With V trimmed by 0 bases and J by 7 bases, 10 bases remained unmatched.